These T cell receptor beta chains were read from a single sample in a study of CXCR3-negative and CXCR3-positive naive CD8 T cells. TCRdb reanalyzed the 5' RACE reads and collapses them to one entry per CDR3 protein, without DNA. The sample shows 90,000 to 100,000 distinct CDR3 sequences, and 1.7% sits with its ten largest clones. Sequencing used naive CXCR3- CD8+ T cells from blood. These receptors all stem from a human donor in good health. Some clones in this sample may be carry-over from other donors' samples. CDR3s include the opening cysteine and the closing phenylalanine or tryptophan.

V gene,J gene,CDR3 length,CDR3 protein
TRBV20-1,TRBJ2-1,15,CSARSGDSDYNEQFF
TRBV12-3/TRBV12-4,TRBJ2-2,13,CASSTANTGELFF
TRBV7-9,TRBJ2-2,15,CASSFAGVETGELFF
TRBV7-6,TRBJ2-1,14,CASSLGVGFNEQFF
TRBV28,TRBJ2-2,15,CASSLGGLVTGELFF
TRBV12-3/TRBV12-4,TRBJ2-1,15,CASSLTGGSHNEQFF
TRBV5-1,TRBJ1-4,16,CASSLSPVQMDEKLFF
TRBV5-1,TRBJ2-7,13,CASSLIGADEQYF
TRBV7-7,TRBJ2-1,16,CASSLATGSSYNEQFF
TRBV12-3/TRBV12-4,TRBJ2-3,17,CASSDAGTSGGHYTQYF
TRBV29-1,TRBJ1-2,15,CSAKGQANNLAGYTF
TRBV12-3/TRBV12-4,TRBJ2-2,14,CASSFAENTGELFF
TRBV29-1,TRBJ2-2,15,CSVSFGTSGTGELFF
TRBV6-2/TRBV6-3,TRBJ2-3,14,CASSYLVLFDTQYF
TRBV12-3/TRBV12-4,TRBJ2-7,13,CASSPLGGVEQYF
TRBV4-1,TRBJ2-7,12,CASSQVGFEQYF
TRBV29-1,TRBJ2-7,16,CSVWVQDRVTPYEQYF
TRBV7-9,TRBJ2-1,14,CASSLQGGYNEQFF
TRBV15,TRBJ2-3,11,CATSSGGTQYF
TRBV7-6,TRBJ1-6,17,CASSVRDRVWYNSPLHF
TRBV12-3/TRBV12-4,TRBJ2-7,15,CASSSQTGGGYEQYF
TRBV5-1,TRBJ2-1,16,CASSSELAGAPREQFF
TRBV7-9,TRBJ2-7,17,CASSLAQGARGDHEQYF
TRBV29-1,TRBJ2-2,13,CSVDGGGTGELFF
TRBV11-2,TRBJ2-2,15,CASSVGGAYTGELFF
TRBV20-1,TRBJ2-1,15,CSARDVRQGINEQFF
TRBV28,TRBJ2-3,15,CASSLTLAGSDTQYF